The 21 T cell receptor beta chains reported below all come from one sample, sequenced in a study of Ad26.COV2.S vaccination and SARS-CoV-2 variants. This table comes from immunoSEQ multiplex PCR, and its TCRdb copy is limited to in-frame clones, with some not included. This table holds 300,000 to 400,000 clones, around 90% found once. As to treatment: 15 to 20 received Ad26.COV2.S at low or high dose, single or two shots; about 5 received placebo; per-sample allocation not given. The samples were gathered on day 63 after the first injection of vaccine or placebo. This specimen consisted of peripheral blood, obtained in a trial of Ad26.COV2.S vaccine versus placebo. These receptors were taken from a person aged 18-65 years who received the Ad26.COV2.S COVID-19 vaccine or a placebo.

The genes are TRBV2 and TRBJ1-5; the match to TRBD1 covers 8 bases. The CDR3 totals 14 residues. With V trimmed by 6 bases and J by 7 bases, 8 bases remained unmatched. Germline lookup yields CDR1 SNHLY and CDR2 FYNNEI. The DNA for the CDR3 is TGTGCCAGCAGCGGACAGGGAATGAAACAGCCCCAGCATTTT. As protein: CASSGQGMKQPQHF.

The chain has TRBV30 and TRBJ2-7; the match to TRBD2 covers 7 bases. Germline V lookup: CDR1 GTSNPN, CDR2 SVGIG (reference sequence). With V trimmed by 2 bases and J by 7 bases, 2 bases remained unmatched. CDR3 length equals 11 residues. This CDR3 reads CAWSSGGEQYF. Written as DNA, the CDR3 is TGTGCCTGGAGTTCGGGGGGTGAGCAGTACTTC.

The V and J genes are TRBV12-3 or TRBV12-4 and TRBJ2-1, with TRBD2 identical over 7 bases. Losses at the gene ends were 6 bases for V and 12 bases for J; bases not matched to a gene: 11. This CDR3 has 13 residues. This CDR3 is CASRGDPGGGQFF. The DNA for the CDR3 is TGTGCCAGCAGGGGGGACCCGGGCGGGGGGCAGTTCTTC.

This chain joins TRBV3-1 (or the pseudogene TRBV3-2) and TRBJ1-4; D not resolved. The CDR3 extends over 11 amino acids. Germline CDR1 reads LGHDT; CDR2 reads YNNKEL (reference sequence). Trimming took off 3 bases at V and 8 bases at J, with 4 bases between the two ends. The CDR3 loop reads CASSHAEKLFF. CDR3 sequence (DNA): TGTGCCAGCAGCCATGCCGAAAAACTGTTTTTT.

J is TRBJ1-2 and V is TRBV7-8, with no clear D. V lost 5 bases to trimming and J lost 5 bases, with 6 bases between them. CDR1 is SGHVS and CDR2 is FQNEAQ in the germline V gene. The CDR3 loop spans 11 amino acids. CDR3: CASSLKYGYTF. The CDR3 bases are TGTGCCAGCAGCCTAAAGTATGGCTACACCTTC.

This clone showed up just once. The chain carries TRBV2 and TRBJ1-1, with 10 bases aligning to TRBD1. Per germline, CDR1 SNHLY and CDR2 FYNNEI. V shed 5 bases and J 5 bases; nucleotides not matched to a gene: 8. This CDR3 has 15 amino acids. CDR3: CASSKWTGGETEAFF. The DNA for the CDR3 is TGTGCCAGCAGTAAATGGACAGGGGGTGAGACTGAAGCTTTCTTT.

The rearrangement uses TRBV6-1 and TRBJ2-3; D remains unclear. Germline CDR1 reads MNHNS; CDR2 reads SASEGT. CDR3 length: 12 residues. V was shortened by 2 bases and J by 4 bases, with 4 bases between the two germline ends. CDR3 coding DNA: TGTGCCAGCAGTGAAAGTTCAGATACGCAGTATTTT. Its protein product is CASSESSDTQYF.

This chain uses TRBV5-1 with TRBJ1-2; TRBD1 agrees at 7 bases. The CDR3 spans 13 residues. Germline CDR1 and CDR2: SGHRS and YFSETQ. J gave up 4 bases and V 4 bases, and 4 bases lay outside the gene matches. The CDR3: CASSPDRSYGYTF. The CDR3 nucleotides are TGCGCCAGCAGCCCGGACAGGTCCTATGGCTACACCTTC.

This sequence joins TRBV7-9 and TRBJ2-5; D is unclear. V was trimmed by 10 bases and J by 5 bases, leaving 11 bases between them. CDR1 is SEHNR and CDR2 is FQNEAQ in the germline V gene (reference sequence). The CDR3 runs to 11 residues. This CDR3 reads CATRPQETQYF. CDR3 in DNA: TGTGCCACCCGACCCCAGGAGACCCAGTACTTC.

The V gene is TRBV30, the J gene TRBJ2-7; 9 bases match TRBD1. CDR1 is GTSNPN, CDR2 SVGIG, per germline (reference sequence). The J segment lost 2 bases and the V segment lost 0 bases, leaving 5 bases of the junction unmatched. This CDR3 spans 15 amino acids. For the CDR3, the DNA is TGTGCCTGGAGTGTGACAGGGGGTAATACCTACGAGCAGTACTTC. Translated: CAWSVTGGNTYEQYF.

The chain links TRBV27 to TRBJ2-3, with 9 bases fitting TRBD2. This CDR3 spans 15 amino acids. CDR1 MNHEY and CDR2 SMNVEV come from the germline V gene (reference sequence). The ends lost 5 bases at V and 0 bases at J; junction bases unmatched: 3. As DNA, the CDR3 is TGTGCCAGCAGTGCTCTAGCGGGGAGCACAGATACGCAGTATTTT. This encodes CASSALAGSTDTQYF.

The chain links TRBV25-1 to TRBJ1-5; 7 bases fit TRBD1. Per germline, CDR1 MGHDK and CDR2 SYGVNS. The CDR3 length is 14 residues. V gave up 5 bases and J gave up 5 bases; unmatched junction bases: 6. The CDR3 DNA reads as TGTGCCAGCAGTCTGACAGGGTGGGATCAGCCCCAGCATTTT. It is translated as CASSLTGWDQPQHF.

A single count supports this clone. The chain links TRBV3-1 (or the pseudogene TRBV3-2) to TRBJ1-3; no firm D call. From germline, CDR1 is LGHDT and CDR2 YNNKEL (reference sequence). The CDR3 sequence is 13 residues long. Trimming cost V 1 base and J 2 bases, with 3 bases left between them. CDR3 sequence: CASSQGTGNTIYF. As DNA, the CDR3 is TGTGCCAGCAGCCAAGGGACTGGAAACACCATATATTTT.

V is TRBV27 and J is TRBJ1-1; perhaps TRBD1 as D (6 bases). The V end was cut by 5 bases, the J end by 11 bases, with 15 bases between. CDR3 size: 12 residues. The germline gives CDR1 MNHEY, CDR2 SMNVEV (reference sequence). CDR3 nucleotides: TGTGCCAGCAGTCCGGGGGGGGCGAGGGCTTTCTTT. Protein sequence: CASSPGGARAFF.

The chain recombines TRBV4-2 with TRBJ1-4; the D gene is possibly TRBD1 (6 bases). This CDR3 is 16 amino acids long. Trimming took off 4 bases at V and 0 bases at J, with 12 bases between the two ends. Germline V lookup: CDR1 LGHNA, CDR2 YNFKEQ. The CDR3 spells CASSPGQTTTNEKLFF. As DNA, the CDR3 is TGTGCCAGCAGCCCCGGACAGACCACAACTAATGAAAAACTGTTTTTT.

The chain combines TRBV15 with TRBJ2-7, with a possible D match to TRBD1 (5 bases). The germline gives CDR1 LNHNV, CDR2 YYDKDF (reference sequence). V lost 3 bases and J lost 4, with 16 bases in between. The CDR3 sequence is 15 residues long. The DNA of the CDR3 is TGTGCCACCAGCAGCAAGAGGCAGGGATCTTACGAGCAGTACTTC. Translated: CATSSKRQGSYEQYF. Drawing the rest from reference TRBV15 and TRBJ2-7, the complete variable domain is DAMVIQNPRYQVTQFGKPVTLSCSQTLNHNVMYWYQQKSSQAPKLLFHYYDKDFNNEADTPDNFQSRRPNTSFCFLDIRSPGLGDTAMYLCATSSKRQGSYEQYFGPGTRLTVT.

This rearrangement joins TRBV5-4 to TRBJ1-2, with a weak D call TRBD1 (5 bases). The CDR3 consists of 13 residues. The germline V and J ends were trimmed by 0 bases and 4 bases, with 7 bases remaining between them. Germline CDR1 reads SGHNT; CDR2 reads YYREEE (reference sequence). The CDR3 DNA reads as TGTGCCAGCAGCTTGGCGGGGGTCTATGGCTACACCTTC. This codes for CASSLAGVYGYTF.

This clone was seen only once. V is TRBV4-3 and J is TRBJ1-1, with TRBD1 as a possible D gene (5 bases). Trimming cost V 1 base and J 0 bases, with 15 bases left between them. The CDR3 sequence is 17 residues long. Per germline, CDR1 LGHNA and CDR2 YSLEER. The CDR3 loop is CASSQVLEGPLNTEAFF. In nucleotides, the CDR3 is TGCGCCAGCAGCCAAGTCCTGGAGGGACCCTTGAACACTGAAGCTTTCTTT.

J is TRBJ2-3 and V is TRBV10-3, with 8 bases lining up with TRBD2. This CDR3 comprises 15 residues. In germline, CDR1 is ENHRY, CDR2 SYGVKD. The trim removed 10 bases at V and 6 bases at J, leaving 15 bases unmatched. The CDR3 DNA is TGTGCCACCGCGTCCCGTAGCGGGGAGGAGGATACGCAGTATTTT. As protein: CATASRSGEEDTQYF.

V usage is TRBV27 and J usage is TRBJ1-1; D is perhaps TRBD1 (5 bases). The V end was cut by 4 bases, the J end by 1 base, with 10 bases between. Germline V gene lookup returns CDR1 MNHEY and CDR2 SMNVEV (reference sequence). The length of the CDR3 is 14 residues. Here the CDR3 reads CASSWGGGNTEAFF. The DNA of the CDR3 is TGTGCCAGCAGTTGGGGTGGGGGGAACACTGAAGCTTTCTTT.

The chain combines TRBV5-1 with TRBJ2-3; D is unclear. This CDR3 contains 14 residues. Per germline, CDR1 SGHRS and CDR2 YFSETQ. V was pared by 3 bases and J by 2 bases, with 10 bases between. CDR3 in DNA: TGCGCCAGCAGCTCGGTCCTGAACACAGATACGCAGTATTTT. This gives the protein CASSSVLNTDTQYF.